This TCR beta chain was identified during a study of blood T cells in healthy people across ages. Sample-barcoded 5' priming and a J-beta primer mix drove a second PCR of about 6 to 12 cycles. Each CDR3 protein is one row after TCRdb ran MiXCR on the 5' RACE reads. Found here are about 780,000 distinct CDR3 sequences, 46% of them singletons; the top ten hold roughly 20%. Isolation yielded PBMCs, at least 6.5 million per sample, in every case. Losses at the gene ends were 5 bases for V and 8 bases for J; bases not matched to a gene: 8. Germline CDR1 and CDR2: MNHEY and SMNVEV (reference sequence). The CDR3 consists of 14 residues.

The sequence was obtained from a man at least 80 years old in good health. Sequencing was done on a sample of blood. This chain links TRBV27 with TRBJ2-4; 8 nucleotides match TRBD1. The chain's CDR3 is CASSIGQGRDIQYF. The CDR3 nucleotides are TGTGCCAGCAGTATCGGACAGGGTCGGGACATTCAGTACTTC.